Below, 4 T cell receptor beta chains from the same sample are listed, as sequenced in a study of blood T cell repertoires in COVID-19. The protocol was immunoSEQ multiplex PCR, while the TCRdb copy is restricted to in-frame clones and leaves out a portion. This table has under 250,000 clones, approximately 78% appearing once. The sequencing input was peripheral blood. The source of these receptors is a woman in her 70s with COVID-19, enrolled during active disease.

This clone was counted a single time. The J gene is TRBJ1-3, the V gene TRBV12-3 or TRBV12-4, with unresolved D. The CDR3 is made up of 13 amino acids. Trimming removed 9 bases from V and 6 bases from J, with 15 bases in between. The CDR3 region has the DNA TGTGCCAGTAGGACGGACTTAGTAAACACCATATATTTT. The encoded protein is CASRTDLVNTIYF.

J is TRBJ2-3 and V is TRBV27, with 7 bases that match TRBD2. The V gene's germline CDR1 is MNHEY and CDR2 SMNVEV (reference sequence). CDR3 length: 14 amino acids. V trimming: 3 bases; J trimming: 0 bases; junction bases outside the gene matches: 0. The CDR3 sequence is CASSFSGSTDTQYF. Here the CDR3 DNA reads TGTGCCAGCAGTTTTAGCGGGAGCACAGATACGCAGTATTTT.

This sequence joins TRBV2 and TRBJ2-7; TRBD1 might be the D (5 bases). The V gene's germline CDR1 is SNHLY and CDR2 FYNNEI. The CDR3 is 12 amino acids. V dropped 8 bases and J dropped 3 bases, with 11 bases sitting between them. The CDR3 nucleotides are TGTGCCAGCCTACTCGACAGCTACGAGCAGTACTTC. It encodes CASLLDSYEQYF.

This rearrangement joins TRBV6-1 to TRBJ2-1, with D unresolved. The length of the CDR3 is 13 residues. V was trimmed by 0 bases and J by 7 bases, leaving 7 bases between them. From germline, CDR1 is MNHNS and CDR2 SASEGT. This CDR3 is CASSEALRNEQFF. CDR3 sequence (DNA): TGTGCCAGCAGTGAAGCGCTTCGGAATGAGCAGTTCTTC.